These 3 T cell receptor beta chains originate from one sample sequenced in a study of cytomegalovirus exposure and HLA in healthy donors. PCR amplification relied on 60 Vbeta primers (plus 13 Jbeta primers). Clones were sequenced by immunoSEQ multiplex PCR, and TCRdb holds only the in-frame ones, with some missing. Found here are about 100,000 clones, around 80% of them singletons; the top ten hold about 6.8%. What was sequenced was PBMCs. The receptor source for this set is a man aged 30 to 45 in good health and CMV-seronegative.

The chain combines TRBV4-2 with TRBJ1-2; TRBD1 is a possible D gene (5 bases). The germline CDR1 and CDR2 sequences are LGHNA and YNFKEQ. The CDR3 contains 17 residues. The V and J ends lost 3 bases and 8 bases respectively, with 25 bases between them. CDR3 sequence: CASSHSDQDSVVEGYTF. The CDR3 bases are TGTGCCAGCAGCCATTCGGATCAAGACAGCGTTGTCGAGGGCTACACCTTC.

The V call is TRBV5-1, the J call TRBJ1-6; 7 nucleotides line up with TRBD1. Germline V lookup: CDR1 SGHRS, CDR2 YFSETQ. The CDR3 runs to 15 residues. V lost 4 bases to trimming and J lost 4 bases; unmatched junction nucleotides: 5. CDR3 protein: CASSRTGQYNSPLHF. The CDR3 DNA follows: TGCGCCAGCAGCCGGACGGGACAGTATAATTCACCCCTCCACTTT.

The CDR3 DNA reads as TGTGCCAGCAGGTTGCAGGGGGCTGGTGAAGCTTTCTTT. Protein: CASRLQGAGEAFF. The V and J genes are TRBV25-1 and TRBJ1-1; 8 bases agree with TRBD1. The CDR3 totals 13 residues. V shed 6 bases and J 7 bases; nucleotides not matched to a gene: 7. Germline CDR1 and CDR2: MGHDK and SYGVNS.